The 13 T cell receptor beta chains listed next were all sequenced from one sample in a study of blood T cell repertoires in COVID-19. Libraries were prepared by immunoSEQ multiplex PCR; TCRdb keeps only in-frame clonotypes and omits some of them. The sample lists roughly 260,000 clones, approximately 90% seen once, with roughly 3.6% in the top ten. The sequenced material came from peripheral blood. The source of these receptors is a woman in her forties with acute or convalescent COVID-19.

This clone was detected a few times. The CDR3: CASSFILGQGVMNTEAFF. The CDR3 DNA follows: TGTGCCAGCAGCTTTATCCTGGGACAGGGCGTCATGAACACTGAAGCTTTCTTT. The chain uses TRBV5-8 and TRBJ1-1; 9 nucleotides line up with TRBD1. Germline CDR1 and CDR2: SGHTS and YDEGEE. With 2 bases clipped from V and 0 bases from J, the junction kept 11 bases outside the gene matches. CDR3 length: 18 amino acids.

The chain couples TRBV7-3 to TRBJ1-1, with D possibly matching TRBD1 (5 bases). The V gene's germline CDR1 is SGHTA and CDR2 FQGTGA. The CDR3 extends over 16 amino acids. The ends were cut back, 3 bases at V and 5 bases at J, with 19 bases in the middle. CDR3 DNA sequence: TGTGCCAGCAGCTTCCTTGGGCCTGACAGCGGGACTGAAGCTTTCTTT. This encodes CASSFLGPDSGTEAFF. The full variable domain, in which reference TRBV7-3 and TRBJ1-1 provide the parts outside the CDR3, is GAGVSQTPSNKVTEKGKYVELRCDPISGHTALYWYRQSLGQGPEFLIYFQGTGAADDSGLPNDRFFAVRPEGSVSTLKIQRTERGDSAVYLCASSFLGPDSGTEAFFGQGTRLTVV.

The chain has TRBV18 and TRBJ1-4; D remains unclear. This CDR3 is built from 14 residues. Per germline, CDR1 KGHSH and CDR2 LQKENI. Trimming shortened V by 2 bases and J by 8 bases, and 12 bases separated the two germline ends. This chain's CDR3 is CASSPGGEVEKLFF. The CDR3 nucleotides are TGTGCCAGCTCACCAGGCGGGGAGGTCGAAAAACTGTTTTTT. Together with reference TRBV18 and TRBJ1-4, the CDR3 gives the full variable domain: NAGVMQNPRHLVRRRGQEARLRCSPMKGHSHVYWYRQLPEEGLKFMVYLQKENIIDESGMPKERFSAEFPKEGPSILRIQQVVRGDSAAYFCASSPGGEVEKLFFGSGTQLSVL.

V gene TRBV6-6 combines with J gene TRBJ2-5; 10 nucleotides line up with TRBD1. CDR1 and CDR2 (germline): MNHNY, SVGAGI (reference sequence). The CDR3 has 12 amino acids. The junction had 4 bases not matched to a gene; V was cut back by 8 bases and J by 7 bases. DNA for the CDR3: TGTGCCAGCCGCCGGGACAGGGGGACCCAGTACTTC. Translating it yields CASRRDRGTQYF.

The chain has TRBV25-1 and TRBJ1-2; 9 positions agree with TRBD1. Losses at the gene ends were 3 bases for V and 6 bases for J; bases not matched to a gene: 8. Per germline, CDR1 MGHDK and CDR2 SYGVNS. CDR3 length: 15 residues. CDR3 in amino acids: CASSDGTGRRNGYTF. The CDR3 DNA reads as TGTGCCAGCAGTGATGGGACAGGGAGAAGAAATGGCTACACCTTC.

The gene calls are TRBV3-1 (or the pseudogene TRBV3-2) and TRBJ1-3; 8 bases map to TRBD1. Per germline, CDR1 LGHDT and CDR2 YNNKEL (reference sequence). The junction had 7 bases not matched to a gene; V was cut back by 9 bases and J by 6 bases. The CDR3 spans 13 residues. CDR3 sequence reads: CASQGAGPNTIYF. The CDR3 nucleotides read TGTGCCAGTCAGGGGGCTGGCCCAAACACCATATATTTT.

The gene calls are TRBV2 and TRBJ1-1; TRBD1 aligns across 7 bases. Per the germline V gene, CDR1 is SNHLY and CDR2 is FYNNEI. This CDR3 has 15 amino acids. V shed 5 bases, J shed 0 bases, and the junction held 6 bases outside the gene matches. The CDR3 reads CASSRGTELNTEAFF. In DNA, the CDR3 is TGTGCCAGCAGTAGAGGGACAGAATTGAACACTGAAGCTTTCTTT.

J is TRBJ2-3 and V is TRBV3-1 (or the pseudogene TRBV3-2); 10 nucleotides agree with TRBD2. The length of the CDR3 is 16 residues. The V gene's germline CDR1 is LGHDT and CDR2 YNNKEL (reference sequence). V shed 4 bases, J shed 1 base, and the junction held 5 bases outside the gene matches. As DNA, the CDR3 is TGTGCCAGCAGCCGCTTAGCGGGGGGCGGCACAGATACGCAGTATTTT. It specifies CASSRLAGGGTDTQYF.

The chain uses TRBV7-9 and TRBJ1-2; no definite D call. Trimming left V 1 base short and J 6 bases short, with 6 bases between. The CDR3 has 12 amino acids. Germline V gene sequence: CDR1 SEHNR, CDR2 FQNEAQ (reference sequence). CDR3 protein: CASSLGGNGYTF. The CDR3 DNA follows: TGTGCCAGCAGCTTAGGAGGGAATGGCTACACCTTC.

This chain joins TRBV24-1 and TRBJ1-2, with a possible D match to TRBD1 (6 bases). Trimming removed 6 bases at V and 2 bases at J, with 12 bases between. CDR3 length: 14 residues. The germline CDR1 and CDR2 sequences are KGHDR and SFDVKD. The CDR3 coding sequence is TGTGCCACCAGTAGAGAGGGGGTCAACTATGGCTACACCTTC. Its protein is CATSREGVNYGYTF.

This chain links TRBV11-3 with TRBJ2-1, with 10 bases that match TRBD2. The CDR3 is made up of 16 amino acids. In germline, CDR1 is SGHNT, CDR2 YENEEA. V lost 1 base and J lost 8; bases outside the gene matches: 8. The CDR3 DNA sequence: TGTGCCAGCAGCTTAGGGGGGGGACTAGCGAACGATGAGCAGTTCTTC. Translated, it gives CASSLGGGLANDEQFF.

This chain joins TRBV7-2 and TRBJ2-5, with TRBD2 as a possible D gene (5 bases). In germline, CDR1 is SGHTA, CDR2 FQGNSA. V lost 4 bases and J lost 2, with 11 bases in between. The CDR3 loop spans 14 amino acids. The CDR3 coding sequence is TGTGCCAGCAGCTCCGGACTTATACAAGAGACCCAGTACTTC. Its translation: CASSSGLIQETQYF.

The V and J genes are TRBV9 and TRBJ2-3, with D perhaps TRBD2 (6 bases). CDR3 length: 14 residues. The germline V gene encodes CDR1 SGDLS and CDR2 YYNGEE. V was pared by 5 bases and J by 4 bases, with 14 bases between. The CDR3 here is CASSTSSVADTQYF. DNA of the CDR3: TGTGCCAGCAGTACTAGCTCGGTGGCAGATACGCAGTATTTT.